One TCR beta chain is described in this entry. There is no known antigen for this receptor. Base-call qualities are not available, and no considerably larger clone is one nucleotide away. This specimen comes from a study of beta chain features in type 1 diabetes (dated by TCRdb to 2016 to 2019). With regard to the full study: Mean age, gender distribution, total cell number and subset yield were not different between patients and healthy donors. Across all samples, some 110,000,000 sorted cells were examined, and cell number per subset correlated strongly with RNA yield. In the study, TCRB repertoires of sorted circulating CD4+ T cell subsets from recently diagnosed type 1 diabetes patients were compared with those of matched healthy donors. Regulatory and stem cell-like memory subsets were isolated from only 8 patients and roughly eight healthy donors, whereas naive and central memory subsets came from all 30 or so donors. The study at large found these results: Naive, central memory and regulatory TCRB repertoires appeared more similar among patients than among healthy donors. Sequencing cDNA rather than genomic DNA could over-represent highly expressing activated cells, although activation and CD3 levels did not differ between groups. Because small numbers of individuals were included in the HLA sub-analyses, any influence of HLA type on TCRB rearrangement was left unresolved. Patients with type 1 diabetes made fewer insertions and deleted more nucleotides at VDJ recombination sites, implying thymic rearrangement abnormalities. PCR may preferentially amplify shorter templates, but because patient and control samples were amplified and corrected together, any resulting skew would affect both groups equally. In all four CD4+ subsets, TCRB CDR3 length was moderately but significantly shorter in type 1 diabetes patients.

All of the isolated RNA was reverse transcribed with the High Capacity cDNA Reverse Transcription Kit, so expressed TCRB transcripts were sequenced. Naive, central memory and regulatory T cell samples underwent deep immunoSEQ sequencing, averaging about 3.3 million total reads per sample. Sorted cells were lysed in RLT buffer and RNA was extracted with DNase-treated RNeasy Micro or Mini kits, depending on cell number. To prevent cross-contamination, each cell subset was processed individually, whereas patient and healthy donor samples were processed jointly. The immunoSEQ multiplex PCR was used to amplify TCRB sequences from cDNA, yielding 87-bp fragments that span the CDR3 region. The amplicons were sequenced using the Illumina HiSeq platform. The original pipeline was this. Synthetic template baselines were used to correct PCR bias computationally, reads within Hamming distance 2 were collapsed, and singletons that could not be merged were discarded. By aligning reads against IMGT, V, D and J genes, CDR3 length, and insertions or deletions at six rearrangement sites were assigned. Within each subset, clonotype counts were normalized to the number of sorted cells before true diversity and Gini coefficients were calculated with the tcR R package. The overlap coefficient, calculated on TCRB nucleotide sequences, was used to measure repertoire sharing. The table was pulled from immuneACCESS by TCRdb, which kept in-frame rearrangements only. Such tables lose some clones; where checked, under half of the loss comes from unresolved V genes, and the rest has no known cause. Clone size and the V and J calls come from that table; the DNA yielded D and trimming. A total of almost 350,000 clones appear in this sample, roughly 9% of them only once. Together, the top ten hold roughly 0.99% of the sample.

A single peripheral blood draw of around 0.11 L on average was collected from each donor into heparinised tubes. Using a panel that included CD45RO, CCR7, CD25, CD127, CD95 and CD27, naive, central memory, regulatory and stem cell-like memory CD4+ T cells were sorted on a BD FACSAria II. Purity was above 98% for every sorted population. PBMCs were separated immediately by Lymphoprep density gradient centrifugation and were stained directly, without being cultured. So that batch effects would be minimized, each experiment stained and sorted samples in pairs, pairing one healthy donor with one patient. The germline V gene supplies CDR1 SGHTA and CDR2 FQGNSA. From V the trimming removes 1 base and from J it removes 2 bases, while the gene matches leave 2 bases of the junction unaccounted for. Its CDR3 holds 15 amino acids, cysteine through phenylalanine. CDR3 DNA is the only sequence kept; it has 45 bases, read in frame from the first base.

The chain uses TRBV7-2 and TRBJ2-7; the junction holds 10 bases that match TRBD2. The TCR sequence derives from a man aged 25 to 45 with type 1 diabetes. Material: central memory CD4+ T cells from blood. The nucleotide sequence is TGTGCCAGCAGCTTAGTAGCGGGGGGTACCTACGAGCAGTACTTC. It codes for CASSLVAGGTYEQYF. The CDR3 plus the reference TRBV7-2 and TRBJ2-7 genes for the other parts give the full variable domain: GAGVSQSPSNKVTEKGKDVELRCDPISGHTALYWYRQSLGQGLEFLIYFQGNSAPDKSGLPSDRFSAERTGGSVSTLTIQRTQQEDSAVYLCASSLVAGGTYEQYFGPGTRLTVT.